The 13 T cell receptor beta chains reported below all come from one sample, sequenced in a study of long-term antiretroviral therapy in people with HIV. Researchers report immunoSEQ v3.0 was run at survey level. The method was immunoSEQ multiplex PCR; TCRdb's version includes in-frame clones alone and lacks a portion of them. The sample has tens of thousands of clones; more than 80% are singletons. The input for sequencing was unsorted PBMCs, taken 3.1 years after starting antiretroviral therapy. These receptors all stem from a woman aged 45-65 years with HIV.

V gene TRBV5-4 combines with J gene TRBJ1-2; unclear D gene. The CDR3 has 12 residues. The V end lost 4 bases, the J end lost 4 bases, and 8 bases lay between the germline ends. Germline V gene sequence: CDR1 SGHNT, CDR2 YYREEE (reference sequence). This chain's CDR3 is CASSLPTYGYTF. The CDR3 nucleotides read TGTGCCAGCAGCCTCCCTACCTATGGCTACACCTTC.

This clone showed up just a few times. The rearrangement links TRBV11-2 to TRBJ1-1, with D possibly being TRBD1 (5 bases). Germline values: CDR1 SGHAT, CDR2 FQNNGV. Trimming took off 3 bases at V and 2 bases at J, with 13 bases between the two ends. There are 15 residues in the CDR3. The CDR3 protein is CASSFSDSTNTEAFF. The CDR3 coding sequence is TGTGCCAGCAGCTTTTCCGACAGCACCAACACTGAAGCTTTCTTT. The complete variable domain, with remaining parts taken from reference TRBV11-2 and TRBJ1-1, reads EAGVAQSPRYKIIEKRQSVAFWCNPISGHATLYWYQQILGQGPKLLIQFQNNGVVDDSQLPKDRFSAERLKGVDSTLKIQPAKLEDSAVYLCASSFSDSTNTEAFFGQGTRLTVV.

The rearrangement joins TRBV7-6 to TRBJ2-7; either TRBD1 or TRBD2 may fit D (5 bases each). This CDR3 spans 14 amino acids. V lost 3 bases, J lost 2 bases, and 11 bases lay in between. The germline CDR1 and CDR2 sequences are SGHVS and FNYEAQ. The CDR3 protein is CASSLGTGPYEQYF. In DNA form, the CDR3 reads TGTGCCAGCAGCTTGGGGACGGGGCCCTACGAGCAGTACTTC.

The rearrangement joins TRBV2 to TRBJ2-7; 8 bases agree with TRBD1. The CDR3 has 14 residues. With V trimmed by 7 bases and J by 2 bases, 7 bases remained unmatched. Germline CDR1 and CDR2: SNHLY and FYNNEI. The CDR3: CASIVGTGPYEQYF. CDR3 in DNA: TGTGCCAGCATAGTCGGGACAGGCCCCTACGAGCAGTACTTC.

The gene calls are TRBV6-4 and TRBJ2-2, with a possible D match to TRBD1 (5 bases). The germline gives CDR1 MRHNA, CDR2 SNTAGT. Between the trimmed V and J ends, which lost 0 bases and 1 base, there was a span of 9 bases. The length of the CDR3 is 16 residues. As DNA, the CDR3 is TGTGCCAGCAGTGACTCGAACAGGATGAACACCGGGGAGCTGTTTTTT. Translation gives CASSDSNRMNTGELFF.

The chain links TRBV5-4 to TRBJ2-3; D remains unclear. The CDR3 spans 15 residues. The V gene's germline CDR1 is SGHNT and CDR2 YYREEE (reference sequence). V was shortened by 2 bases and J by 1 base, with 11 bases between the two germline ends. The CDR3 nucleotides read TGTGCCAGCAGCTTAATGACTCCAGGCACAGATACGCAGTATTTT. Translated, it gives CASSLMTPGTDTQYF. The whole variable domain, remainder taken from reference TRBV5-4 and TRBJ2-3, is ETGVTQSPTHLIKTRGQQVTLRCSSQSGHNTVSWYQQALGQGPQFIFQYYREEENGRGNFPPRFSGLQFPNYSSELNVNALELDDSALYLCASSLMTPGTDTQYFGPGTRLTVL.

The chain couples TRBV6-6 to TRBJ2-3; maybe TRBD2 (7 bases). The CDR3 is 14 amino acids. CDR1 and CDR2 (germline): MNHNY, SVGAGI (reference sequence). Trimming removed 6 bases from V and 4 bases from J, with 14 bases in between. The CDR3 DNA reads TGTGCCAGCAGAGACCAGGGGAGGGCAGATACGCAGTATTTT. It is translated as CASRDQGRADTQYF.

A few counts support this clone. V is TRBV14 and J is TRBJ1-6; tentatively, D is TRBD1 (6 bases). The CDR3 runs 14 residues. CDR1 and CDR2 (germline): SGHDN, FVKESK. Trimming removed 2 bases from V and 9 bases from J, with 11 bases in between. The DNA for the CDR3 is TGTGCCAGCAGCCAACGGGGGGCGGGTTCACCCCTCCACTTT. This sequence encodes CASSQRGAGSPLHF.

The J gene is TRBJ1-2, the V gene TRBV19; no reliable D call. The CDR3 totals 14 residues. Between the trimmed V and J ends, which lost 3 bases and 7 bases, there was a span of 15 bases. Per germline, CDR1 LNHDA and CDR2 SQIVND (reference sequence). The CDR3 spells CASSIRNRESGYTF. DNA of the CDR3: TGTGCCAGTAGTATCCGGAATAGGGAGAGTGGCTACACCTTC. The full variable domain, rest sourced from reference TRBV19 and TRBJ1-2, is DGGITQSPKYLFRKEGQNVTLSCEQNLNHDAMYWYRQDPGQGLRLIYYSQIVNDFQKGDIAEGYSVSREKKESFPLTVTSAQKNPTAFYLCASSIRNRESGYTFGSGTRLTVV.

The chain links TRBV6-1 to TRBJ2-3; the D call may be TRBD1 or TRBD2 (5 bases each). Germline V gene data show CDR1 as MNHNS and CDR2 as SASEGT. V lost 4 bases to trimming and J lost 4 bases, with 12 bases between them. The CDR3 runs to 14 residues. The CDR3 spells CASSARGASDTQYF. CDR3 DNA sequence: TGTGCCAGCAGTGCCCGAGGGGCGTCAGATACGCAGTATTTT.

V is TRBV9 and J is TRBJ1-3; tentatively, D is TRBD1 (6 bases). Germline V CDR1 and CDR2: SGDLS, YYNGEE. V dropped 0 bases and J dropped 3 bases, with 16 bases sitting between them. CDR3 length: 17 residues. The CDR3 loop reads CASSVDGLDSNGNTIYF. The CDR3 DNA reads TGTGCCAGCAGCGTAGACGGTTTGGACAGTAATGGAAACACCATATATTTT.

This clone was detected only once. This chain connects TRBV5-4 to TRBJ2-3; 15 positions agree with TRBD2. The V gene's germline CDR1 is SGHNT and CDR2 YYREEE (reference sequence). V lost 4 bases to trimming and J lost 3 bases; unmatched junction nucleotides: 6. The CDR3 consists of 17 residues. CDR3 amino acids: CASSHGTSGGPTDTQYF. The CDR3 DNA follows: TGTGCCAGCAGCCACGGGACTAGCGGGGGGCCGACAGATACGCAGTATTTT.

The genes are TRBV18 and TRBJ1-2; a possible D gene is TRBD1 (6 bases). Germline V gene data show CDR1 as KGHSH and CDR2 as LQKENI. V shed 5 bases and J shed 7 bases, with 17 bases lying between them. CDR3 length: 14 residues. The CDR3 DNA sequence: TGTGCCAGCTCAGAAACAGGGACCAGGAGTGGCTACACCTTC. It is translated as CASSETGTRSGYTF.